Presented here are 29 T cell receptor beta chains from one specimen sequenced in a study of CD4 and CD8 cells across lung adenocarcinoma regions. TCRdb fed the PCR reads into MiXCR, producing one record per CDR3 protein. Among approximately 11,000 distinct CDR3 sequences listed, 47% were seen once. The sample consisted of CD8+ T cells from the margin of a lung tumor. These receptors were collected from a female donor with lung adenocarcinoma. The CD4 and CD8 labels of this study may be unreliable.

Comment on this clonotype: The CDR3 carries no conserved terminal phenylalanine or tryptophan, so it likely arises from a read error. V and J are TRBV6-1 and TRBJ2-5; D possibly matches TRBD1 or TRBD2 (6 bases each). The J call is doubtful: the DNA matches TRBJ2-1 better. This CDR3 has 14 residues. The V gene's germline CDR1 is MNHNS and CDR2 SASEGT. This CDR3 is CASSEAGGPQTQFL. The CDR3 region has the DNA TGTGCCAGCAGTGAAGCAGGGGGGCCACAGACCCAGTTCTTG.

The gene calls are TRBV6-5 and TRBJ2-1; tentatively, D is TRBD1 or TRBD2 (5 bases each). The CDR3 loop spans 14 amino acids. Trimming cost V 0 bases and J 2 bases, with 5 bases left between them. The germline CDR1 and CDR2 sequences are MNHEY and SVGAGI. The CDR3 region is CASSYSGAYNEQFF. CDR3 sequence (DNA): TGTGCCAGCAGTTACTCGGGGGCCTACAATGAGCAGTTCTTC.

As to this clonotype: Compared with germline, one end of the junction differs, possibly owing to a read error. The CDR3 DNA reads TGCGCCGGGGGACAGGGGGGCCGGGCCCAAGACACCCAGTACTTC. This encodes CAGGQGGRAQDTQYF. The genes are TRBV10-2 and TRBJ2-5; 11 nucleotides agree with TRBD1. Germline V CDR1 and CDR2: WSHSY, SAAADI. This CDR3 has 15 residues.

Notes on this clonotype: Compared with germline, one end of the junction differs, possibly owing to a read error. The chain is built from TRBV6-1 and TRBJ2-2, with a possible D match to TRBD2 (6 bases). The CDR3 length is 14 residues. Germline-derived CDR1 and CDR2 are MNHNS and SASEGT. DNA for the CDR3: TGTGCGAGCCGCTCGGGGGTGAGCACCGGGGCGCTGTTTTTT. Translating it yields CASRSGVSTGALFF.

The CDR3 region is CASSVEGTGTNTIYF. DNA for the CDR3: TGTGCCAGCAGCGTAGAAGGGACAGGGACTAACACCATATATTTT. The gene calls are TRBV9 and TRBJ1-3; TRBD1 aligns across 9 bases. V shed 0 bases, J shed 7 bases, and the junction held 5 bases outside the gene matches. The CDR3 is 15 residues long. Germline CDR1 and CDR2: SGDLS and YYNGEE.

This clonotype was found a few times. The chain recombines TRBV30 with TRBJ1-1; 11 nucleotides line up with TRBD1. The CDR3 covers 14 residues. Germline assignment: CDR1 GTSNPN and CDR2 SVGIG (reference sequence). V shed 3 bases, J shed 4 bases, and the junction held 4 bases outside the gene matches. The CDR3 protein is CAWSPGTGGTEAFF. In nucleotides, the CDR3 is TGTGCCTGGAGCCCCGGGACAGGGGGCACTGAAGCTTTCTTT. The whole variable domain, filled in from reference TRBV30 and TRBJ1-1, reads SQTIHQWPATLVQPVGSPLSLECTVEGTSNPNLYWYRQAAGRGLQLLFYSVGIGQISSEVPQNLSASRPQDRQFILSSKKLLLSDSGFYLCAWSPGTGGTEAFFGQGTRLTVV.

The chain links TRBV6-1 to TRBJ2-3; 8 nucleotides align to TRBD2. Per the germline V gene, CDR1 is MNHNS and CDR2 is SASEGT. The CDR3 covers 15 residues. V trimming: 9 bases; J trimming: 4 bases; junction bases outside the gene matches: 12. CDR3 DNA: TGTGCCAGGGGTCCGGGGGGGGGGGAACCAGATACGCAGTATTTT. This translates into CARGPGGGEPDTQYF.

This clonotype is judged medium-sized. The chain links TRBV6-5 to TRBJ2-6; the match to TRBD2 covers 7 bases. The CDR3 has 15 residues. Trimming at V came to 2 bases and at J to 2 bases, leaving 0 bases not matched to a gene. Per the germline V gene, CDR1 is MNHEY and CDR2 is SVGAGI. CDR3 amino acids: CASSYRGAGANVLTF. The CDR3 nucleotides are TGTGCCAGCAGTTACCGGGGGGCTGGGGCCAACGTCCTGACTTTC.

The chain combines TRBV25-1 with TRBJ2-3; the match to TRBD2 covers 7 bases. The CDR3 is made up of 17 amino acids. With 4 bases clipped from V and 6 bases from J, the junction kept 16 bases outside the gene matches. Germline V gene data show CDR1 as MGHDK and CDR2 as SYGVNS. DNA for the CDR3: TGTGCCAGCAGTGCTTCAATAGGGGCGGGAGAGGGGGATACGCAGTATTTT. Encoded protein: CASSASIGAGEGDTQYF.

As for this clonotype: One end of the junction is discordant with germline, which a read error may explain. The genes are TRBV7-2 and TRBJ2-5, with TRBD2 identical over 8 bases. The last part of the DNA fits TRBJ2-3 better; the J call may be wrong. CDR1 is SGHTA, CDR2 FQGNSA, per germline. CDR3 length: 16 amino acids. CDR3 region: CASGGPGGGDQDTQYF. CDR3 nucleotides: TGTGCCAGCGGCGGCCCCGGGGGGGGGGACCAAGATACCCAGTATTTT.

Worth noting for this clonotype: A read error may account for a junction end that differs from germline. The rearrangement links TRBV10-3 to TRBJ2-5; D may match TRBD1 or TRBD2 (6 bases each). The CDR3 extends over 14 amino acids. Germline assignment: CDR1 ENHRY and CDR2 SYGVKD. The DNA of the CDR3 is TGTGCGGGGCTCGGGGGCCGTGGTCAAGATACCCAGTACTTC. Protein sequence: CAGLGGRGQDTQYF.

By share, this clonotype counts as medium-sized. The rearrangement joins TRBV6-5 to TRBJ2-1; D possibly uses TRBD1 or TRBD2 (5 bases each). CDR1 is MNHEY, CDR2 SVGAGI, per germline. V was shortened by 3 bases and J by 10 bases, with 13 bases between the two germline ends. This CDR3 is built from 13 residues. The CDR3 is CASSYSTGTEQFF. The CDR3 nucleotides read TGTGCCAGCAGTTATTCCACCGGGACGGAGCAGTTCTTC.

This clonotype is deemed medium-sized. The chain employs TRBV7-2 and TRBJ2-3; 14 positions match TRBD2. V shed 2 bases, J shed 6 bases, and the junction held 10 bases outside the gene matches. CDR3 length: 18 amino acids. Germline V gene sequence: CDR1 SGHTA, CDR2 FQGNSA. The CDR3 sequence is CASSLFGLAGGNEDTQYF. CDR3 nucleotide sequence: TGTGCCAGCAGCTTATTTGGACTAGCGGGGGGTAATGAGGATACGCAGTATTTT.

This chain uses TRBV10-2 with TRBJ2-3; 8 nucleotides match TRBD2. The DNA end is a closer match to TRBJ2-7, so the J assignment may be wrong. The CDR3 sequence is 17 residues long. The germline V gene has CDR1 WSHSY and CDR2 SAAADI. CDR3 DNA sequence: TGCGCCAGCAGTGACGGACGGGGGGGCCAGCGCACAGATATGCAGTACTTC. It yields the protein CASSDGRGGQRTDMQYF.

For this clonotype: One end of the junction fails to match germline, which may point to a read error. V usage is TRBV6-1 and J usage is TRBJ2-1; TRBD2 matches 8 bases. The germline V gene has CDR1 MNHNS and CDR2 SASEGT. The CDR3 extends over 17 amino acids. CDR3 in amino acids: CASRTGLEGVPKDEQFF. CDR3 nucleotides: TGTGCCAGCAGGACGGGACTAGAGGGTGTGCCCAAAGATGAGCAGTTCTTT.

This clonotype is categorized as medium-sized. V usage is TRBV25-1 and J usage is TRBJ2-1; 11 bases align to TRBD2. This CDR3 region has 17 residues. CDR1 and CDR2 (germline): MGHDK, SYGVNS. The trim removed 1 base at V and 8 bases at J, leaving 10 bases unmatched. CDR3: CASSEWTSGFVADEQFF. In DNA form, the CDR3 reads TGTGCCAGCAGTGAATGGACTAGCGGGTTTGTGGCGGATGAGCAGTTCTTC.

The V and J genes are TRBV7-2 and TRBJ1-2; 7 nucleotides match TRBD1. V dropped 8 bases and J dropped 5; count of bases not matched to a gene: 8. The CDR3 runs to 13 residues. The V gene's germline CDR1 is SGHTA and CDR2 FQGNSA. CDR3 nucleotides: TGTGCCAGCTCTAGCGGACAGGTATATGGCTACACCTTC. This encodes CASSSGQVYGYTF.

This sequence joins TRBV7-2 and TRBJ2-1; 8 bases agree with TRBD2. The end of the DNA fits TRBJ2-7 better, so the J call may be wrong. The V gene's germline CDR1 is SGHTA and CDR2 FQGNSA. The CDR3 sequence is 15 residues long. The CDR3 DNA reads as TGTGCCAGCAGCTTAACGGGACTAGTGAACTACGAGCAGTACTTC. Amino acid sequence: CASSLTGLVNYEQYF.

On this clonotype: A read error may produce the germline difference seen at one junction end. The genes are TRBV6-5 and TRBJ2-1; D tentatively fits TRBD1 or TRBD2 (5 bases each). In germline, CDR1 is MNHEY, CDR2 SVGAGI. The CDR3 is 15 residues long. The CDR3 here is CASSLGRGSYGEQFF. DNA of the CDR3: TGTGCCAGCAGTTTGGGCCGGGGCTCCTACGGGGAGCAGTTTTTT.

The genes are TRBV9 and TRBJ2-1; 8 nucleotides line up with TRBD1. CDR3 length: 14 amino acids. Germline V CDR1 and CDR2: SGDLS, YYNGEE. J lost 5 bases, V lost 7 bases, and 8 bases had no gene match. Written as DNA, the CDR3 is TGTGCCAGCGGAAAGTCAGGGGGCGACAATGAGCAGTTCTTC. Its translation: CASGKSGGDNEQFF.

The table lists this clonotype with a count of one. The V gene is TRBV5-6, the J gene TRBJ2-1; possibly TRBD1 for D (6 bases). The end of the DNA fits TRBJ2-5 better, so the J call may be wrong. CDR1 is SGHDT and CDR2 is YYEEEE in the germline V gene. The CDR3 is 15 residues long. For the CDR3, the DNA is TGTGCCAGCAGCTTGGGGCAGGGGCTTCAAGAGACCCAGTACTTC. This codes for CASSLGQGLQETQYF.

The chain has TRBV6-4 and TRBJ2-3; D unclear. The CDR3 extends over 15 amino acids. In germline, CDR1 is MRHNA, CDR2 SNTAGT. The V end was cut by 3 bases, the J end by 0 bases, with 10 bases between. CDR3 sequence (DNA): TGTGCCAGCAGTGATGATCCCGCTAGCACAGATACGCAGTATTTT. This encodes CASSDDPASTDTQYF.

Worth noting for this clonotype: The junction departs from the called germline gene at one end, perhaps through a read error. This chain links TRBV27 with TRBJ2-5; 8 bases align to TRBD2. This CDR3 has 14 residues. The germline V gene encodes CDR1 MNHEY and CDR2 SMNVEV (reference sequence). CDR3 sequence: CAGSGGRNPETQYF. In DNA, the CDR3 is TGTGCGGGCAGCGGGGGCCGTAACCCAGAGACCCAGTATTTC.

In its sample, this clonotype ranks as medium-sized. The chain is built from TRBV6-5 and TRBJ2-1; 10 bases agree with TRBD2. CDR3 length: 16 amino acids. In germline, CDR1 is MNHEY, CDR2 SVGAGI. Losses at the gene ends were 4 bases for V and 2 bases for J; bases not matched to a gene: 5. The CDR3 reads CASSLPGLATYNEQFF. CDR3 nucleotides: TGTGCCAGCAGTTTACCGGGACTAGCGACCTACAATGAGCAGTTCTTC.

V is TRBV10-1 and J is TRBJ2-5; possibly TRBD2 for D (6 bases). CDR1 and CDR2 from the germline V gene are WNHNN and SYGVQD (reference sequence). The ends were cut back, 2 bases at V and 11 bases at J, with 18 bases in the middle. This CDR3 is built from 14 residues. The CDR3 region is CASSEMRNQGTQYF. DNA of the CDR3: TGCGCCAGCAGTGAGATGCGGAACCAAGGGACTCAGTACTTC.

The chain carries TRBV10-2 and TRBJ2-4; D might be TRBD1 or TRBD2, each matching 6 bases. The J call may be wrong; the DNA end is better matched by TRBJ2-3. From germline, CDR1 is WSHSY and CDR2 SAAADI. This CDR3 has 14 amino acids. CDR3 in amino acids: CASWGRRATNIQYF. In nucleotides, the CDR3 is TGCGCCAGCTGGGGGCGGAGGGCCACAAACATTCAGTATTTT.

Turning to this clonotype: Sequence at one end of the junction differs from germline and may be a read error. The chain joins TRBV6-1 to TRBJ2-3, with D perhaps TRBD2 (7 bases). This CDR3 has 14 amino acids. Germline V gives CDR1 MNHNS, CDR2 SASEGT. This chain's CDR3 is CAGSGAGGQETQYF. The CDR3 DNA reads TGTGCGGGCAGTGGGGCCGGGGGGCAAGAGACCCAGTATTTC.

Ten or more counts support this clonotype. The rearrangement uses TRBV27 and TRBJ2-3, with D possibly TRBD2 on 6 matching bases. V lost 3 bases to trimming and J lost 3 bases, with 13 bases between them. This CDR3 spans 15 amino acids. Germline V gives CDR1 MNHEY, CDR2 SMNVEV (reference sequence). Here the CDR3 DNA reads TGTGCCAGCAGTTTGACTAGAGGGTGGACAGATACGCAGTATTTT. It specifies CASSLTRGWTDTQYF.

The genes are TRBV10-3 and TRBJ1-1; 7 positions agree with TRBD1. V shed 2 bases and J 1 base; nucleotides not matched to a gene: 7. Germline-derived CDR1 and CDR2 are ENHRY and SYGVKD. This CDR3 spans 16 amino acids. The CDR3 here is CAISETPGQRNTEAFF. DNA of the CDR3: TGTGCCATCAGTGAGACACCGGGACAGAGGAACACTGAAGCTTTCTTT.